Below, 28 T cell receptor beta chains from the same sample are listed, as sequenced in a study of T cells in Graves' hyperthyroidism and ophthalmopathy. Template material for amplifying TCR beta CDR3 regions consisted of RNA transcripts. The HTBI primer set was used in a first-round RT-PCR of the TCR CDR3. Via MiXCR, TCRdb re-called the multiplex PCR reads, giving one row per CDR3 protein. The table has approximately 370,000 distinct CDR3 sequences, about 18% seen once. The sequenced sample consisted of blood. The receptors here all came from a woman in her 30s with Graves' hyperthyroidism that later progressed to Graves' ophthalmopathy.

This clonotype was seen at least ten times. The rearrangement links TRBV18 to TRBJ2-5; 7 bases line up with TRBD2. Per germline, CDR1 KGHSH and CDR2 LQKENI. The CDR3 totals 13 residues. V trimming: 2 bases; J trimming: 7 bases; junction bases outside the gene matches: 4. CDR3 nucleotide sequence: TGTGCCAGCTCACCAGATTTAGCGGGGACCCAGTACTTC. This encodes CASSPDLAGTQYF.

The CDR3 DNA reads TGTGCCAGCAGCCCCCCTGGGATGTTGCTAAGTGCCGAGCAGTACTTC. It is translated as CASSPPGMLLSAEQYF. V usage is TRBV3-1 and J usage is TRBJ2-7, with unresolved D. The germline CDR1 and CDR2 sequences are LGHDT and YNNKEL (reference sequence). V dropped 4 bases and J dropped 6 bases, with 22 bases sitting between them. The CDR3 sequence is 16 residues long.

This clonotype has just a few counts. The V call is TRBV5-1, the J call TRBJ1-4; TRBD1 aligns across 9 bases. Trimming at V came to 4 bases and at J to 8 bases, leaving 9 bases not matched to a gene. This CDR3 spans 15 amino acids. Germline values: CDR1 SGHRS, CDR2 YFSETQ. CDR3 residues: CASSRGTGRVEKLFF. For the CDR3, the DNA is TGCGCCAGCAGCCGGGGGACAGGGAGAGTCGAAAAACTGTTTTTT. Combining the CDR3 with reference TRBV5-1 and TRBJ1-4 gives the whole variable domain KAGVTQTPRYLIKTRGQQVTLSCSPISGHRSVSWYQQTPGQGLQFLFEYFSETQRNKGNFPGRFSGRQFSNSRSEMNVSTLELGDSALYLCASSRGTGRVEKLFFGSGTQLSVL.

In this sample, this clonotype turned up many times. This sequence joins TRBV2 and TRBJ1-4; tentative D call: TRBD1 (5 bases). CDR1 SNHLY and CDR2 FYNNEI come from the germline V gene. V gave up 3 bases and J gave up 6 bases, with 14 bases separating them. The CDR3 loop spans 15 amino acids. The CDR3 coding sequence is TGTGCCAGCAGTGATGGGGGGAGCTTGGATGAAAAACTGTTTTTT. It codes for CASSDGGSLDEKLFF.

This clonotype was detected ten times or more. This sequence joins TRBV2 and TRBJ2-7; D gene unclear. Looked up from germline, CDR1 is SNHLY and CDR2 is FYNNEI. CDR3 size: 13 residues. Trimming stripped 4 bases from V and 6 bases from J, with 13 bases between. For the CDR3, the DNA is TGTGCCAGCAGTGCGGACCACTCTCGCGAGCAGTACTTC. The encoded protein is CASSADHSREQYF.

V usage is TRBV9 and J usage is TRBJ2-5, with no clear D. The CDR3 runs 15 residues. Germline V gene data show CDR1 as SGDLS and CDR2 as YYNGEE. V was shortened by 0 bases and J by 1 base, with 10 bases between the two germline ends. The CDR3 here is CASSVGAALQETQYF. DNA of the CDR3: TGTGCCAGCAGCGTAGGGGCAGCCCTCCAAGAGACCCAGTACTTC.

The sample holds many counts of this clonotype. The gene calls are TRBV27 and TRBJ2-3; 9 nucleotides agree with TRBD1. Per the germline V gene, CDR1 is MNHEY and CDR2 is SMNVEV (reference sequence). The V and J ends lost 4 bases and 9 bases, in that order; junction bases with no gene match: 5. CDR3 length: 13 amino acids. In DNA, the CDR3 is TGTGCCAGCAGTTGGGACAGGGTGAGGACGCAGTATTTT. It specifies CASSWDRVRTQYF.

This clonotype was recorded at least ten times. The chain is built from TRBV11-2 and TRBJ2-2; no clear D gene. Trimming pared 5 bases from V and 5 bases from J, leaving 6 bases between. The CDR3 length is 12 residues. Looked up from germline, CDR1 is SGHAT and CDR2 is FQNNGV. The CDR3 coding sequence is TGTGCCAGCAGCCAATCGACCGGGGAGCTGTTTTTT. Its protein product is CASSQSTGELFF.

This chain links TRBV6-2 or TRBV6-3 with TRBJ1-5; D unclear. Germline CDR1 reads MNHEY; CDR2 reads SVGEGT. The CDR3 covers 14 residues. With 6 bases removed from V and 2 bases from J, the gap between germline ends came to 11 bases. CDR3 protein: CASSPEDGNQPQHF. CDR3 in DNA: TGTGCCAGCAGCCCAGAAGACGGCAATCAGCCCCAGCATTTT.

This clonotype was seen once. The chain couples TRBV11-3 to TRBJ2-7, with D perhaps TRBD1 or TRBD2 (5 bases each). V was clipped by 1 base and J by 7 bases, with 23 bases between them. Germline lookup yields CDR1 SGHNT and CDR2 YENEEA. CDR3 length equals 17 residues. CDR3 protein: CASSLAGHGLEDWEQYF. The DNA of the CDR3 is TGTGCCAGCAGCTTAGCCGGACACGGGTTGGAGGACTGGGAGCAGTACTTC. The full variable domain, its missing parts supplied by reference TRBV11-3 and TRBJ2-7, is EAGVVQSPRYKIIEKKQPVAFWCNPISGHNTLYWYLQNLGQGPELLIRYENEEAVDDSQLPKDRFSAERLKGVDSTLKIQPAELGDSAVYLCASSLAGHGLEDWEQYFGPGTRLTVT.

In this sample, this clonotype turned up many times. CDR3 amino acids: CSVEVSSRPGQGIYEQYF. For the CDR3, the DNA is TGCAGCGTTGAAGTTTCCTCCCGCCCGGGACAGGGGATCTACGAGCAGTACTTC. The rearrangement links TRBV29-1 to TRBJ2-7; the match to TRBD1 covers 10 bases. With V trimmed by 1 base and J by 3 bases, 15 bases remained unmatched. CDR1 is SQVTM and CDR2 is ANQGSEA in the germline V gene. The CDR3 spans 18 residues.

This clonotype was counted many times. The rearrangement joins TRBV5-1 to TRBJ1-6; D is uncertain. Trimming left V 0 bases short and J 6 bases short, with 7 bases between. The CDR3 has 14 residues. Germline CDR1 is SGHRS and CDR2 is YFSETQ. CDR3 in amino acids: CASSLVSGNSPLHF. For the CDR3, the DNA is TGCGCCAGCAGCTTGGTGTCGGGTAATTCACCCCTCCACTTT.

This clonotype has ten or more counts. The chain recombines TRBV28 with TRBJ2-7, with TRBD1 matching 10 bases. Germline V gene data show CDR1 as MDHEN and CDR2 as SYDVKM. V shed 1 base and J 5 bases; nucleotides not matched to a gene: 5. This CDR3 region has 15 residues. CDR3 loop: CASSLYGTGVHEQYF. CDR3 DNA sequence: TGTGCCAGCAGTTTATACGGGACAGGGGTGCACGAGCAGTACTTC.

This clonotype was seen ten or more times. CDR3 amino acids: CAWTETVMNTEAFF. DNA for the CDR3: TGTGCCTGGACAGAAACAGTCATGAACACTGAAGCTTTCTTT. The chain has TRBV30 and TRBJ1-1, with D hard to call. The CDR3 covers 14 residues. V shed 4 bases and J shed 0 bases, with 12 bases lying between them. CDR1 is GTSNPN, CDR2 SVGIG, per germline (reference sequence).

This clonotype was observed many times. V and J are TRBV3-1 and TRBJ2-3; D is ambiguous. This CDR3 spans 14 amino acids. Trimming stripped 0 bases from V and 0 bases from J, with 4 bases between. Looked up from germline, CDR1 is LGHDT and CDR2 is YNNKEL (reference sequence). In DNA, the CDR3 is TGTGCCAGCAGCCAAGAATCGAGCACAGATACGCAGTATTTT. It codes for CASSQESSTDTQYF.

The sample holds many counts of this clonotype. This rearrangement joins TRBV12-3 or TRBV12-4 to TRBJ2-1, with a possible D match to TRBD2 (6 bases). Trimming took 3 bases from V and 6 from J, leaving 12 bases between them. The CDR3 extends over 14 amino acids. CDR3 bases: TGTGCCAGCAGTTTTTCGGCGGGACCCAATGAGCAGTTCTTC. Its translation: CASSFSAGPNEQFF.

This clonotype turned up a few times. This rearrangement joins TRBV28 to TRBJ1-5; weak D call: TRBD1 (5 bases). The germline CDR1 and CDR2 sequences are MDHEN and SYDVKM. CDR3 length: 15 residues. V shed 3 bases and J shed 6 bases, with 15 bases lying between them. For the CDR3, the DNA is TGTGCCAGCAGTTTTCAAGGGGCCCTAGGTCAGCCCCAGCATTTT. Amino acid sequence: CASSFQGALGQPQHF.

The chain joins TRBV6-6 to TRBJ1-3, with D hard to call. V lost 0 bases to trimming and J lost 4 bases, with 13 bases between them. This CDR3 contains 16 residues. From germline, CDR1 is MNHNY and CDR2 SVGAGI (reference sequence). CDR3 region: CASSYSEEGGGNTIYF. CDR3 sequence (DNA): TGTGCCAGCAGTTACTCGGAGGAGGGAGGCGGAAACACCATATATTTT.

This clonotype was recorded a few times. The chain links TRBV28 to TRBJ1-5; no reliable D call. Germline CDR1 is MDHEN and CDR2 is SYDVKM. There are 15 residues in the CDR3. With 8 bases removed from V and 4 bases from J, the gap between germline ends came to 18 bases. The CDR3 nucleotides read TGTGCCAGCTCCCTCGGGAGGCGGTCGAATCAGCCCCAGCATTTT. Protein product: CASSLGRRSNQPQHF.

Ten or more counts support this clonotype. The DNA for the CDR3 is TGTGCTAGTCGGTCACCTTACAATGAGCAGTTCTTC. It translates to CASRSPYNEQFF. This chain links TRBV12-5 with TRBJ2-1; no firm D call. Germline V gives CDR1 LGHNT, CDR2 FRNRAP. The CDR3 is 12 amino acids. The V end was cut by 8 bases, the J end by 4 bases, with 9 bases between.

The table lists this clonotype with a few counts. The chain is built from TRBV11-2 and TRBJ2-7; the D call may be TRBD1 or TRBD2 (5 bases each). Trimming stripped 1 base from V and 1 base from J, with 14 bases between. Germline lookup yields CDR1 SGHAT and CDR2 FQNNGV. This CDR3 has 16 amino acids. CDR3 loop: CASSLVWGTRSYEQYF. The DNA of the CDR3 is TGTGCCAGCAGCTTAGTGTGGGGGACCCGATCCTACGAGCAGTACTTC.

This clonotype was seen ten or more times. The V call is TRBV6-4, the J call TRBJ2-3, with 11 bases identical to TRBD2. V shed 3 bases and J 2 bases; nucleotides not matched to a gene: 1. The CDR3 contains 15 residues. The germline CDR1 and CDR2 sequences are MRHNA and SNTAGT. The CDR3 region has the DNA TGTGCCAGCAGTGAGACTAGCGGGGCCACAGATACGCAGTATTTT. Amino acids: CASSETSGATDTQYF.

CDR3 sequence: CASSYSGLAGEGEQFF. CDR3 sequence (DNA): TGTGCCAGCAGTTACTCTGGACTAGCGGGAGAGGGGGAGCAGTTCTTC. The chain joins TRBV6-6 to TRBJ2-1; 13 nucleotides agree with TRBD2. V gave up 0 bases and J gave up 10 bases; unmatched junction bases: 6. This CDR3 is 16 amino acids long. Germline V lookup: CDR1 MNHNY, CDR2 SVGAGI (reference sequence).

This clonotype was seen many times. As DNA, the CDR3 is TGTGCCAGCAGCTTGCACACCGGGGAGCTGTTTTTT. This gives the protein CASSLHTGELFF. J is TRBJ2-2 and V is TRBV7-6; D unclear. The CDR3 extends over 12 amino acids. Germline V CDR1 and CDR2: SGHVS, FNYEAQ. Trimming took 3 bases from V and 3 from J, leaving 2 bases between them.

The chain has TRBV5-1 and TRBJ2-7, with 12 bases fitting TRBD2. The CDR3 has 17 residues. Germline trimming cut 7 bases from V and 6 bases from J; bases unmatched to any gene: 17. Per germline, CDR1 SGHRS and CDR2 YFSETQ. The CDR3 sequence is CASRATSGSSFLTEQYF. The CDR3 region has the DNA TGCGCCAGCCGGGCGACTAGCGGGAGTTCGTTTTTAACCGAGCAGTACTTC. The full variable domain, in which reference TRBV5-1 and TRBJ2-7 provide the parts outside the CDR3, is KAGVTQTPRYLIKTRGQQVTLSCSPISGHRSVSWYQQTPGQGLQFLFEYFSETQRNKGNFPGRFSGRQFSNSRSEMNVSTLELGDSALYLCASRATSGSSFLTEQYFGPGTRLTVT.

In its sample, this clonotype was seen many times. The CDR3 loop reads CSAKQVGIDSPLHF. The CDR3 nucleotides are TGCAGTGCCAAGCAAGTCGGGATAGATTCACCCCTCCACTTT. This rearrangement joins TRBV20-1 to TRBJ1-6; no firm D call. Germline-derived CDR1 and CDR2 are DFQATT and SNEGSKA (reference sequence). The CDR3 spans 14 residues. Trimming left V 6 bases short and J 8 bases short, with 17 bases between.

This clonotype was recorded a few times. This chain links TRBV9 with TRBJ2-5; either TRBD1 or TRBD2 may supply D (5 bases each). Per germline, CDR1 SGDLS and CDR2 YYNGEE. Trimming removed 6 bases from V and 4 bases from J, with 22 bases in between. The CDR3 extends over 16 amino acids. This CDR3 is CASTLGASSFLETQYF. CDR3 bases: TGTGCCAGCACCCTTGGGGCTAGCAGTTTCTTAGAGACCCAGTACTTC.

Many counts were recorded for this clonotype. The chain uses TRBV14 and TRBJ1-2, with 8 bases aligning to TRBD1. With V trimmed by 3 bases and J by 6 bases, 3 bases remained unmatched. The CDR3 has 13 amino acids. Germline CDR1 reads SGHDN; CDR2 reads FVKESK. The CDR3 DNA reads TGTGCCAGCAGCCACAGACAGGGGAATGGCTACACCTTC. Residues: CASSHRQGNGYTF.